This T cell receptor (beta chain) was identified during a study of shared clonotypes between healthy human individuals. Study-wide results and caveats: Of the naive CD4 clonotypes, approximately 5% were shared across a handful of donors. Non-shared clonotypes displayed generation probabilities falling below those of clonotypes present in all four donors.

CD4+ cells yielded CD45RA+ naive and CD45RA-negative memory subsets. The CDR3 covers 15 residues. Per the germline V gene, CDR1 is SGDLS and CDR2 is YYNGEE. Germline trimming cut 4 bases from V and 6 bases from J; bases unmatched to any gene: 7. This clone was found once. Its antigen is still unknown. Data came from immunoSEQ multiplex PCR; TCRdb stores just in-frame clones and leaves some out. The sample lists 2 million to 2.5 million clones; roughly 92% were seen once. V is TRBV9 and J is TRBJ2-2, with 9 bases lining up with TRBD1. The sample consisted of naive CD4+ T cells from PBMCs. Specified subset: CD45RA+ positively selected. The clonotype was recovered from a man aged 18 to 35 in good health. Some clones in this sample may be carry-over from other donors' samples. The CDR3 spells CASSHRDRVPGELFF. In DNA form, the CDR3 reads TGTGCCAGCAGCCACCGGGACAGGGTTCCCGGGGAGCTGTTTTTT. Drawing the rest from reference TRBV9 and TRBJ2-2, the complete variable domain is DSGVTQTPKHLITATGQRVTLRCSPRSGDLSVYWYQQSLDQGLQFLIQYYNGEERAKGNILERFSAQQFPDLHSELNLSSLELGDSALYFCASSHRDRVPGELFFGEGSRLTVL.